Presented here are 23 T cell receptor beta chains from one specimen sequenced in a study of post-analysis software for immune sequencing data. Study observations and caveats: Patients used about five TRBV segments, including TRBV5-6, TRBV5-1 and TRBV20-1, more often than controls.

No antigens are known for them. cDNA libraries for TCR beta contained unique molecular identifiers. TCRdb re-called the PCR reads through MiXCR, storing one row per CDR3 protein. Of approximately 250,000 distinct CDR3 sequences listed, 36% were seen once; the top ten hold under 5.5%. Material for sequencing was blood. The receptors stem from a girl between 5 and 17 years old with multiple sclerosis.

This clonotype was found a few times. This rearrangement joins TRBV25-1 to TRBJ1-2; D not certain. The CDR3 loop spans 14 amino acids. V gave up 1 base and J gave up 6 bases, with 12 bases separating them. Per the germline V gene, CDR1 is MGHDK and CDR2 is SYGVNS. CDR3 DNA: TGTGCCAGCAGTGAATGGGGAGACACGGATGGCTACACCTTC. Encoded protein: CASSEWGDTDGYTF.

This chain connects TRBV19 to TRBJ2-6, with D unclear. The germline CDR1 and CDR2 sequences are LNHDA and SQIVND (reference sequence). Trimming left V 4 bases short and J 1 base short, with 8 bases between. This CDR3 comprises 15 residues. CDR3 in DNA: TGTGCCAGTAGTAGAGGCCCTTCTGGGGCCAACGTCCTGACTTTC. Translated, it gives CASSRGPSGANVLTF.

V and J are TRBV7-9 and TRBJ1-5, with D possibly being TRBD1 (6 bases). CDR1 SEHNR and CDR2 FQNEAQ come from the germline V gene (reference sequence). This CDR3 comprises 17 residues. Deletions cut 4 bases from V and 2 bases from J, with 18 bases between. The CDR3 region is CASSSDQGIGGNQPQHF. For the CDR3, the DNA is TGTGCCAGCAGCTCCGACCAGGGGATCGGTGGCAATCAGCCCCAGCATTTT. Filled out from reference TRBV7-9 and TRBJ1-5, the complete variable domain reads DTGVSQNPRHKITKRGQNVTFRCDPISEHNRLYWYRQTLGQGPEFLTYFQNEAQLEKSRLLSDRFSAERPKGSFSTLEIQRTEQGDSAMYLCASSSDQGIGGNQPQHFGDGTRLSIL.

To note about this clonotype: A much larger clone lies a single base off, so this may be a read error. The V gene is TRBV27, the J gene TRBJ2-1; D is possibly TRBD1 or TRBD2 (5 bases each). The end of the DNA aligns better with TRBJ2-7, so the J call may be wrong. Germline CDR1 and CDR2: MNHEY and SMNVEV (reference sequence). The CDR3 consists of 15 residues. CDR3 amino acids: CASRVGPLSYNEQYF. The CDR3 region has the DNA TGTGCCAGCAGAGTGGGACCCCTCTCCTACAATGAGCAGTACTTC.

Worth noting for this clonotype: The conserved phenylalanine or tryptophan is not found at the CDR3 terminus, so this likely reflects a read error. The chain has TRBV5-6 and TRBJ2-7; 9 nucleotides agree with TRBD1. The CDR3 length is 14 residues. Germline V lookup: CDR1 SGHDT, CDR2 YYEEEE. The ends lost 3 bases at V and 2 bases at J; junction bases unmatched: 3. DNA of the CDR3: TGTGCCAGCAGCTGGGGGACAGGGACCTACGAGCAGTACTTG. Encoded protein: CASSWGTGTYEQYL.

This clonotype was seen many times. The DNA for the CDR3 is TGCGCCAGCAGCCAATATGTCCCGGAGCGGGAGTTGTACAATGAGCAGTTCTTC. Its translation: CASSQYVPERELYNEQFF. V gene TRBV4-1 combines with J gene TRBJ2-1, with 8 bases identical to TRBD2. The CDR3 is made up of 18 amino acids. Per germline, CDR1 MGHRA and CDR2 YSYEKL. J lost 4 bases, V lost 2 bases, and 13 bases had no gene match.

This clonotype was seen only a few times. The chain has TRBV6-1 and TRBJ1-1, with D possibly being TRBD1 (6 bases). V lost 6 bases, J lost 4 bases, and 12 bases lay in between. The germline V gene encodes CDR1 MNHNS and CDR2 SASEGT. This CDR3 has 13 residues. The CDR3 DNA follows: TGTGCCAGCAGACTACAGGGAGGCACTGAAGCTTTCTTT. As protein: CASRLQGGTEAFF.

A word on this clonotype: A read error is possible here, since a much larger clone lies one base away. The rearrangement joins TRBV7-9 to TRBJ2-3, with a tentative D call TRBD1 (5 bases). CDR3 length equals 17 residues. Per germline, CDR1 SEHNR and CDR2 FQNEAQ (reference sequence). CDR3 bases: TGTGCCAGCGATGACAGTGACCTAGACAGACGCACAGATACGCACTATTTT. This codes for CASDDSDLDRRTDTHYF.

The table lists this clonotype with a count of one. A much larger clone differs by one base, so this may be a read error. V is TRBV29-1 and J is TRBJ1-1; D is unresolved. Germline CDR1 and CDR2: SQVTM and ANQGSEA. V lost 6 bases to trimming and J lost 4 bases, with 15 bases between them. This CDR3 is built from 13 residues. The CDR3 DNA sequence: TGCAGCGTCCCGAAACCCCAGCCCACTGAAGCTTTCTTT. It specifies CSVPKPQPTEAFF.

This clonotype has ten or more counts. The chain couples TRBV7-9 to TRBJ2-4; the D gene is possibly TRBD1 (6 bases). CDR1 is SEHNR and CDR2 is FQNEAQ in the germline V gene (reference sequence). V dropped 3 bases and J dropped 0 bases, with 12 bases sitting between them. The CDR3 consists of 16 residues. The CDR3 region is CASSLRQVKAKNIQYF. The CDR3 DNA reads TGTGCCAGCAGCTTGAGACAGGTTAAAGCCAAAAACATTCAGTACTTC.

This clonotype appeared a few times. A much larger clone differs by one base, so this may be a read error. The CDR3 nucleotides are TGTGCCAGCAGTTACTCTGCCCAACTAGCGGGGGCGGGGAATGAGCAGTACTTC. It encodes CASSYSAQLAGAGNEQYF. This chain uses TRBV6-5 with TRBJ2-7, with 11 bases fitting TRBD2. Germline lookup yields CDR1 MNHEY and CDR2 SVGAGI. Trimming took 0 bases from V and 7 from J; bases not matched to a gene: 14. CDR3 size: 18 residues.

J is TRBJ1-1 and V is TRBV10-2; TRBD1 is a possible D gene (6 bases). The CDR3 has 13 amino acids. Trimming took off 8 bases at V and 4 bases at J, with 14 bases between the two ends. Germline V gives CDR1 WSHSY, CDR2 SAAADI. CDR3 loop: CASLGRRGTEAFF. DNA for the CDR3: TGCGCCAGCCTTGGGCGCAGGGGCACTGAAGCTTTCTTT.

This chain joins TRBV27 and TRBJ2-7; 7 nucleotides match TRBD2. Germline V gives CDR1 MNHEY, CDR2 SMNVEV (reference sequence). CDR3 size: 14 residues. The J segment lost 6 bases and the V segment lost 4 bases, leaving 9 bases of the junction unmatched. The CDR3 region is CASSSQAWGGEQYF. CDR3 coding DNA: TGTGCCAGCAGTTCCCAAGCCTGGGGGGGCGAGCAGTACTTC.

For the CDR3, the DNA is TGCGCCAGCAGCTTCCGGGACAGGGCTCATGGCTACACCTTC. Its translation: CASSFRDRAHGYTF. The gene calls are TRBV5-1 and TRBJ1-2, with TRBD1 matching over 9 bases. V dropped 2 bases and J dropped 6; count of bases not matched to a gene: 5. CDR3 size: 14 residues. The V gene's germline CDR1 is SGHRS and CDR2 YFSETQ. Using reference TRBV5-1 and TRBJ1-2 for the parts outside the CDR3, the full variable domain is KAGVTQTPRYLIKTRGQQVTLSCSPISGHRSVSWYQQTPGQGLQFLFEYFSETQRNKGNFPGRFSGRQFSNSRSEMNVSTLELGDSALYLCASSFRDRAHGYTFGSGTRLTVV.

There are many counts of this clonotype. V is TRBV25-1 and J is TRBJ1-2; D remains ambiguous. Germline V CDR1 and CDR2: MGHDK, SYGVNS. The CDR3 is 14 amino acids. Trimming shortened V by 1 base and J by 0 bases, and 6 bases separated the two germline ends. The CDR3 sequence: CASSEWAANYGYTF. Here the CDR3 DNA reads TGTGCCAGCAGTGAATGGGCCGCTAACTATGGCTACACCTTC.

At least ten counts were recorded for this clonotype. The chain employs TRBV7-2 and TRBJ2-1; tentative D call: TRBD1 (5 bases). V gave up 2 bases and J gave up 8 bases, with 13 bases separating them. The CDR3 has 14 amino acids. From germline, CDR1 is SGHTA and CDR2 FQGNSA. The CDR3 spells CASSLNRQGDEQFF. CDR3 in DNA: TGTGCCAGCAGCTTAAATCGGCAGGGCGATGAGCAGTTCTTC.

The chain is built from TRBV29-1 and TRBJ1-2; D is ambiguous. V was cut by 5 bases and J by 6 bases, with 7 bases left in between. The CDR3 has 10 residues. From germline, CDR1 is SQVTM and CDR2 ANQGSEA. The CDR3 DNA sequence: TGCAGCGTTCTGTCAGATGGCTACACCTTC. It is translated as CSVLSDGYTF.

CDR3 sequence: CASSITVSTDTQYF. CDR3 nucleotide sequence: TGTGCCAGCAGCATAACGGTTAGCACAGATACGCAGTATTTT. The chain employs TRBV7-6 and TRBJ2-3, with D unresolved. This CDR3 is built from 14 residues. V was trimmed by 5 bases and J by 0 bases, leaving 9 bases between them. Germline V gives CDR1 SGHVS, CDR2 FNYEAQ.

The sample holds many counts of this clonotype. The rearrangement uses TRBV4-1 and TRBJ2-5; 7 nucleotides match TRBD2. The CDR3 is made up of 17 amino acids. V lost 3 bases to trimming and J lost 1 base; unmatched junction nucleotides: 11. Germline loops: CDR1 MGHRA, CDR2 YSYEKL. The CDR3 coding sequence is TGCGCCAGCAGCCAGGAGGCAGGGCTAGCGGTCCAAGAGACCCAGTACTTC. Translation gives CASSQEAGLAVQETQYF.

This clonotype turned up a few times. The chain joins TRBV2 to TRBJ2-5; 12 bases agree with TRBD2. The CDR3 spans 16 residues. The V and J ends lost 3 bases and 2 bases, in that order; junction bases with no gene match: 4. CDR1 and CDR2 from the germline V gene are SNHLY and FYNNEI. The CDR3 loop is CASSETSGRPQETQYF. CDR3 in DNA: TGTGCCAGCAGTGAGACTAGCGGGAGACCTCAAGAGACCCAGTACTTC.

This chain uses TRBV5-1 with TRBJ1-1; 9 bases agree with TRBD1. The length of the CDR3 is 16 residues. From germline, CDR1 is SGHRS and CDR2 YFSETQ. Trimming took 4 bases from V and 3 from J; bases not matched to a gene: 10. The CDR3 bases are TGCGCCAGCAGCCCTGGGACAGGGATTGTAGACACTGAAGCTTTCTTT. It specifies CASSPGTGIVDTEAFF.

CDR3 nucleotides: TGTGCCAGCTCCGGGGATCGGGGCAATCAGCCCCAGCATTTT. Its translation is CASSGDRGNQPQHF. The V and J genes are TRBV2 and TRBJ1-5; D unclear. Germline V lookup: CDR1 SNHLY, CDR2 FYNNEI. The CDR3 is 14 amino acids. Trimming shortened V by 8 bases and J by 2 bases, and 13 bases separated the two germline ends.

This clonotype was detected only a few times. The CDR3 coding sequence is TGTGCCAGCAGCCTCCGGACAGGGGGCAATCAGCCCCAGCATTTT. It translates to CASSLRTGGNQPQHF. This sequence joins TRBV12-3 or TRBV12-4 and TRBJ1-5, with 9 positions matching TRBD1. This CDR3 has 15 residues. Trimming at V came to 6 bases and at J to 2 bases, leaving 5 bases not matched to a gene.